The clone carrying this TCR beta chain was observed a few times. Its antigen remains unidentified. This sample was taken from a study of identical twins. Broader study findings: Its conclusions, products of cross-sectional statistical analysis, did not come from following the same donors.

The CDR3 is 15 residues long. Germline V gene sequence: CDR1 MNHEY, CDR2 SMNVEV (reference sequence). V gave up 5 bases and J gave up 0 bases, with 12 bases separating them. TCRdb re-analysed the 5' RACE reads in MiXCR, keeping a single row per CDR3 protein. The repertoire includes about 810,000 distinct CDR3 sequences, roughly an eighth of them detected once, and around 1.5% sits in the top ten. These data were also reused for a study on yellow fever vaccine responses in identical twins.

The TCR sequence derives from a woman aged 18-29 years in good health. The sequencing input was PBMCs. The chain employs TRBV27 and TRBJ2-3, with D maybe TRBD2 (6 bases). The CDR3, as DNA: TGTGCCAGCAGTACTCTAGCGAGAAGCACAGATACGCAGTATTTT. Translating it yields CASSTLARSTDTQYF.